A selection of T cell receptor beta chains follows, all from one sample in a study of T-cell reconstitution after alpha-beta-depleted transplantation in children. TCRdb itself ran the PCR reads through MiXCR, one entry per CDR3 protein. The table includes 780,000 or so distinct CDR3 sequences, roughly 15% detected once. The sample in question was PBMCs, mostly from graft donor cells, obtained 360 days after TCRalphabeta/CD19-depleted stem cell transplant. These receptors all stem from a male patient aged 5 to 17 who had a stem cell transplant for acute lymphoblastic leukemia, so the T cells may come from the graft donor. The conserved cysteine and the conserved F or W are not part of the CDR3 here. A D gene is named only where the DNA matches it firmly.

TRBV7-8	TRBJ1-5	NA	ASSLGRAVVYQPQH
TRBV12-5	TRBJ2-5	TRBD2	ASGLGSAGGETQY
TRBV18	TRBJ2-4	TRBD1	ASSPETGGQKY
TRBV20-1	TRBJ1-6	NA	SAKSEPGGVSPLH
TRBV6-1	TRBJ2-3	TRBD2	ASNERGDWLADTQY
TRBV7-9	TRBJ2-7	NA	ASTTESYEQY
TRBV5-1	TRBJ2-4	TRBD2	ASSSSPGTRNSTGNIQY
TRBV14	TRBJ2-1	NA	ASSQEWAANEQF
TRBV6-5	TRBJ1-1	NA	ASSYSRTEAF
TRBV2	TRBJ2-1	NA	ASSARYNEQF
TRBV20-1	TRBJ1-5	TRBD1	SASKPKGQGAYSNQPQH
TRBV6-5	TRBJ2-5	NA	ASSYSLPKLETQY
TRBV12-3/TRBV12-4	TRBJ2-7	NA	ASSPPSAAGQY
TRBV12-3/TRBV12-4	TRBJ2-1	TRBD2	ASSSDTSGYSYNEQF
TRBV6-1	TRBJ1-1	NA	ASRILGQYTEAF
TRBV6-1	TRBJ2-7	TRBD2	ASSDPGTSGSYEQY